This entry lists 22 T cell receptor beta chains sequenced from one sample in a study of T-cell reconstitution after alpha-beta-depleted transplantation in children (dated by TCRdb to about 2016). Receptors were amplified or captured by PCR. Data came from an Illumina HiSeq 2500. TCR libraries were prepared with molecular barcoding, using unique molecular identifiers to normalize TCRbeta repertoire quantification. TCRdb's own reprocessing of the public reads used fastp at Q25 and MiXCR and kept productive beta chains. Identical CDR3 proteins give one entry, which carries the most common genes and DNA. Here the sample has 100,000 or so distinct CDR3 sequences; 9.5% to 15% occur a single time. The ten largest clones add up to about 15% of the sample. This specimen was PBMCs from the stem cell graft donor, taken from the stem cell graft. Source of these receptors: a human donor who donated a stem cell graft to a child with inherited bone marrow failure.

This clonotype came up many times. This chain joins TRBV7-9 and TRBJ2-7, with 7 positions matching TRBD1. Germline V gene lookup returns CDR1 SEHNR and CDR2 FQNEAQ (reference sequence). This CDR3 region has 14 residues. The V and J ends lost 5 bases and 3 bases, in that order; junction bases with no gene match: 7. This chain's CDR3 is CASSPTGIIYEQYF. CDR3 nucleotide sequence: TGTGCCAGCAGCCCGACAGGGATTATCTACGAGCAGTACTTC.

This clonotype was seen at least ten times. The chain uses TRBV28 and TRBJ2-2; TRBD1 or TRBD2 may be the D gene (6 bases each). Germline CDR1 and CDR2: MDHEN and SYDVKM. The length of the CDR3 is 15 residues. Trimming shortened V by 3 bases and J by 6 bases, and 14 bases separated the two germline ends. The CDR3 DNA reads TGTGCCAGCAGTTTTCGCGGGACATCGGCCGGGGAGCTGTTTTTT. It specifies CASSFRGTSAGELFF.

This clonotype was detected ten times or more. This chain joins TRBV20-1 and TRBJ2-1, with 7 bases matching TRBD1. The J segment lost 6 bases and the V segment lost 6 bases, leaving 5 bases of the junction unmatched. The CDR3 is 12 amino acids. Looked up from germline, CDR1 is DFQATT and CDR2 is SNEGSKA (reference sequence). The CDR3 loop is CSANRGGNEQFF. As DNA, the CDR3 is TGCAGTGCAAACAGGGGTGGCAATGAGCAGTTCTTC.

This clonotype was seen ten or more times. This chain uses TRBV28 with TRBJ1-1; D gene ambiguous. The germline V gene has CDR1 MDHEN and CDR2 SYDVKM. There are 13 residues in the CDR3. Trimming took off 4 bases at V and 1 base at J, with 7 bases between the two ends. The DNA for the CDR3 is TGTGCCAGCAGTTCCGGAGGGAACACTGAAGCTTTCTTT. It yields the protein CASSSGGNTEAFF.

This clonotype was counted ten times or more. The chain combines TRBV18 with TRBJ2-7; a possible D gene is TRBD2 (6 bases). The ends were cut back, 4 bases at V and 0 bases at J, with 16 bases in the middle. Germline values: CDR1 KGHSH, CDR2 LQKENI. The CDR3 is 16 amino acids. CDR3 coding DNA: TGTGCCAGCTCACGCCTCCGAGCGGGCTCCTCCTACGAGCAGTACTTC. This translates into CASSRLRAGSSYEQYF.

The sample holds many counts of this clonotype. V gene TRBV29-1 combines with J gene TRBJ2-3; possibly TRBD2 for D (5 bases). This CDR3 spans 13 amino acids. With 5 bases removed from V and 5 bases from J, the gap between germline ends came to 14 bases. Germline CDR1 is SQVTM and CDR2 is ANQGSEA. The chain's CDR3 is CSVFSSRGDTQYF. CDR3 in DNA: TGCAGCGTTTTCAGTAGTCGGGGAGATACGCAGTATTTT.

The chain carries TRBV5-3 and TRBJ2-1, with TRBD2 matching over 12 bases. TRBV5-3 falls under the ORF class, with uncertain function. CDR3 length: 16 amino acids. J lost 10 bases, V lost 3 bases, and 11 bases had no gene match. In DNA, the CDR3 is TGTGCCAGAAGCTGGAGGACTAGCGGGGAGCCCCAGGAGCAGTTCTTC. This sequence encodes CARSWRTSGEPQEQFF.

This clonotype has only a few counts. The rearrangement uses TRBV6-1 and TRBJ1-1; 9 positions agree with TRBD1. V shed 10 bases and J 0 bases; nucleotides not matched to a gene: 9. This CDR3 region has 15 residues. Germline V gene lookup returns CDR1 MNHNS and CDR2 SASEGT. CDR3 sequence (DNA): TGTGCCACCAATAAAGGGACAGGGCTGAACACTGAAGCTTTCTTT. Translation: CATNKGTGLNTEAFF.

This clonotype has ten or more counts. This sequence joins TRBV6-2 or TRBV6-3 and TRBJ2-1; 8 bases are shared with TRBD2. The germline V gene encodes CDR1 MNHEY and CDR2 SVGEGT. This CDR3 comprises 15 residues. V shed 2 bases and J 10 bases; nucleotides not matched to a gene: 10. CDR3 coding DNA: TGTGCCAGCAGTTACCTCGACCGAGCGGGAGAGGAGCAGTTCTTC. Protein sequence: CASSYLDRAGEEQFF.

At least ten counts were recorded for this clonotype. The chain uses TRBV20-1 and TRBJ2-7, with 9 bases aligning to TRBD2. Germline CDR1 DFQATT, CDR2 SNEGSKA (reference sequence). V lost 4 bases to trimming and J lost 2 bases; unmatched junction nucleotides: 15. This CDR3 is 17 amino acids long. DNA of the CDR3: TGCAGTGCTACTTTACGAGGACGCGGGAGGGTACCCTACGAGCAGTACTTC. Translation gives CSATLRGRGRVPYEQYF.

This clonotype has just a few counts. This chain joins TRBV7-2 and TRBJ1-1, with a weak D call TRBD1 (6 bases). Trimming left V 1 base short and J 5 bases short, with 14 bases between. Per the germline V gene, CDR1 is SGHTA and CDR2 is FQGNSA. The CDR3 is made up of 15 amino acids. DNA for the CDR3: TGTGCCAGCAGCTTAGGTGGGGGCGCGAGAACTGAAGCTTTCTTT. It specifies CASSLGGGARTEAFF.

The sample holds many counts of this clonotype. V gene TRBV19 combines with J gene TRBJ2-5; possibly TRBD2 for D (7 bases). Germline V lookup: CDR1 LNHDA, CDR2 SQIVND (reference sequence). V was clipped by 11 bases and J by 11 bases, with 24 bases between them. This CDR3 has 13 amino acids. CDR3 bases: TGTGCCTCGAGTGCCGCGGGGGCCTCGGGACAGTACTTC. Translation: CASSAAGASGQYF. The variable domain in full, with the rest retrieved from reference TRBV19 and TRBJ2-5, is DGGITQSPKYLFRKEGQNVTLSCEQNLNHDAMYWYRQDPGQGLRLIYYSQIVNDFQKGDIAEGYSVSREKKESFPLTVTSAQKNPTAFYLCASSAAGASGQYFGPGTRLLVL.

This clonotype was observed at least ten times. The genes are TRBV20-1 and TRBJ2-2, with D maybe TRBD1 (5 bases). CDR1 is DFQATT, CDR2 SNEGSKA, per germline (reference sequence). Trimming left V 6 bases short and J 6 bases short, with 17 bases between. This CDR3 has 14 amino acids. The CDR3 sequence is CSAKRTQGAGELFF. The CDR3 nucleotides read TGCAGTGCAAAGAGGACCCAAGGGGCCGGGGAGCTGTTTTTT.

This chain joins TRBV7-3 and TRBJ1-5; tentatively, D is TRBD1 (5 bases). V gave up 9 bases and J gave up 2 bases, with 14 bases separating them. The CDR3 length is 14 residues. Germline loops: CDR1 SGHTA, CDR2 FQGTGA. The CDR3 sequence is CASLRATGNQPQHF. DNA of the CDR3: TGTGCCAGTCTCCGAGCGACAGGCAATCAGCCCCAGCATTTT.

The chain's CDR3 is CASSAQGGHSGYGYTF. CDR3 in DNA: TGTGCCAGTAGTGCCCAGGGAGGTCATTCAGGCTATGGCTACACCTTC. The J gene is TRBJ1-2, the V gene TRBV19; weak D call: TRBD1 (5 bases). The germline V and J ends were trimmed by 5 bases and 4 bases, with 20 bases remaining between them. This CDR3 has 16 amino acids. Germline loops: CDR1 LNHDA, CDR2 SQIVND (reference sequence).

This clonotype appeared many times. The chain has TRBV7-9 and TRBJ2-3; possible D gene TRBD1, 6 bases. Trimming took off 4 bases at V and 6 bases at J, with 11 bases between the two ends. The CDR3 has 13 residues. Per the germline V gene, CDR1 is SEHNR and CDR2 is FQNEAQ (reference sequence). The CDR3 region has the DNA TGTGCCAGCAGCTCTTACAGGGCGGATACGCAGTATTTT. Its protein is CASSSYRADTQYF.

This clonotype was seen a handful of times. The DNA of the CDR3 is TGTGCCAGCAGCCCCTGGACAGGGGTAAATGAGCAGTTCTTC. Protein product: CASSPWTGVNEQFF. This chain joins TRBV7-9 and TRBJ2-1, with 9 positions matching TRBD1. The germline V gene encodes CDR1 SEHNR and CDR2 FQNEAQ (reference sequence). CDR3 length: 14 residues. J was trimmed by 7 bases and V by 5 bases; bases with no gene match: 6.

The chain links TRBV28 to TRBJ2-2; TRBD2 might be the D (7 bases). CDR1 MDHEN and CDR2 SYDVKM come from the germline V gene. Trimming pared 6 bases from V and 9 bases from J, leaving 17 bases between. The CDR3 has 14 amino acids. The CDR3 nucleotides read TGTGCCAGCAGCTTGGGGCGGGGGCGCCGGGAGCTGTTTTTT. This gives the protein CASSLGRGRRELFF.

This clonotype was seen many times. V gene TRBV12-3 or TRBV12-4 combines with J gene TRBJ2-7; tentatively, D is TRBD1 or TRBD2 (5 bases each). V was clipped by 7 bases and J by 2 bases, with 15 bases between them. This CDR3 has 14 residues. The CDR3 coding sequence is TGTGCCAGCACCTCGGGGCACACGACCTACGAGCAGTACTTC. It codes for CASTSGHTTYEQYF.

This clonotype appeared many times. The chain has TRBV7-2 and TRBJ2-2; 11 nucleotides line up with TRBD2. CDR3 length: 16 residues. V trimming: 5 bases; J trimming: 5 bases; junction bases outside the gene matches: 7. The V gene's germline CDR1 is SGHTA and CDR2 FQGNSA. This CDR3 reads CASSISGGAGTGELFF. The DNA of the CDR3 is TGTGCCAGCAGCATTAGCGGGGGGGCCGGAACCGGGGAGCTGTTTTTT.

V gene TRBV10-3 combines with J gene TRBJ2-1; a possible D gene is TRBD1 (6 bases). V lost 10 bases and J 1 base, leaving 11 bases between the germline ends. The CDR3 length is 13 residues. Looked up from germline, CDR1 is ENHRY and CDR2 is SYGVKD. This CDR3 reads CATGQGSYNEQFF. In DNA, the CDR3 is TGTGCCACGGGCCAGGGGTCCTACAATGAGCAGTTCTTC.

The rearrangement joins TRBV6-5 to TRBJ1-4; 9 bases align to TRBD1. The germline V gene encodes CDR1 MNHEY and CDR2 SVGAGI. V gave up 3 bases and J gave up 8 bases; unmatched junction bases: 7. The CDR3 is 15 amino acids. This CDR3 is CASSYRGTGQEKLFF. CDR3 nucleotides: TGTGCCAGCAGTTATAGGGGGACAGGGCAAGAAAAACTGTTTTTT.